These 11 T cell receptor beta chains came from one sample sequenced in a study of cytomegalovirus exposure and HLA in healthy donors. This table comes from immunoSEQ multiplex PCR, and its TCRdb copy is limited to in-frame clones, with some not included. The data show approximately 150,000 clones, with about 87% seen just once and 1.4% held by the top ten. Material: PBMCs. These receptors all come from a woman aged 30 to 39 in good health and CMV-seronegative.

This clone turned up a few times. The chain recombines TRBV6-5 with TRBJ2-1, with TRBD2 matching over 9 bases. CDR1 is MNHEY and CDR2 is SVGAGI in the germline V gene. This CDR3 has 13 amino acids. Germline trimming cut 8 bases from V and 9 bases from J; bases unmatched to any gene: 8. The CDR3 region has the DNA TGTGCCAGCCAGCGGGGGGCTCCGTTTGAGCAGTTCTTC. Its protein is CASQRGAPFEQFF.

This clone was counted only a few times. The V gene is TRBV2, the J gene TRBJ1-2; 7 bases map to TRBD1. The length of the CDR3 is 16 residues. Germline V gene data show CDR1 as SNHLY and CDR2 as FYNNEI. Unmatched junction bases numbered 11, after V lost 7 bases and J lost 0 bases. The CDR3 coding sequence is TGTGCCAGCACGCCAATGGGACAGATAGCTAACTATGGCTACACCTTC. Translation: CASTPMGQIANYGYTF. Using reference TRBV2 and TRBJ1-2 for the parts outside the CDR3, the full variable domain is EPEVTQTPSHQVTQMGQEVILRCVPISNHLYFYWYRQILGQKVEFLVSFYNNEISEKSEIFDDQFSVERPDGSNFTLKIRSTKLEDSAMYFCASTPMGQIANYGYTFGSGTRLTVV.

This chain joins TRBV5-4 and TRBJ2-3, with 14 bases that match TRBD2. Germline V gives CDR1 SGHNT, CDR2 YYREEE (reference sequence). J was trimmed by 6 bases and V by 4 bases; bases with no gene match: 7. This CDR3 is built from 16 residues. DNA of the CDR3: TGTGCCAGCAGCAGAAGACTAGCGGGGGGGGTGGATACGCAGTATTTT. It specifies CASSRRLAGGVDTQYF.

CDR3 sequence: CASSDFGGEAGNTIYF. In nucleotides, the CDR3 is TGTGCCAGCAGTGATTTCGGGGGGGAAGCTGGAAACACCATATATTTT. The chain couples TRBV2 to TRBJ1-3; D perhaps matches TRBD1 (5 bases). This CDR3 comprises 16 residues. The V gene lost 3 bases and the J gene lost 2 bases, with 14 bases spanning the gap. Per the germline V gene, CDR1 is SNHLY and CDR2 is FYNNEI.

V and J are TRBV12-5 and TRBJ2-1, with D perhaps matching TRBD2 (6 bases). Germline CDR1 is LGHNT and CDR2 is FRNRAP. CDR3 length equals 13 residues. The V gene lost 7 bases and the J gene lost 8 bases, with 15 bases spanning the gap. The DNA of the CDR3 is TGTGCTAGTGTGCGGGGAGTCCTCCATGAGCAGTTCTTC. Translating it yields CASVRGVLHEQFF.

V usage is TRBV5-1 and J usage is TRBJ1-1, with 10 bases lining up with TRBD1. Germline V lookup: CDR1 SGHRS, CDR2 YFSETQ. This CDR3 has 16 amino acids. With 5 bases clipped from V and 6 bases from J, the junction kept 13 bases outside the gene matches. The CDR3 sequence: CASRPGVGTGEPEAFF. The CDR3 DNA sequence: TGCGCCAGCAGGCCCGGGGTCGGGACAGGGGAACCTGAAGCTTTCTTT.

This chain connects TRBV30 to TRBJ1-1, with D possibly TRBD1 on 5 matching bases. CDR3 length equals 11 residues. The V gene lost 2 bases and the J gene lost 10 bases, with 11 bases spanning the gap. Germline-derived CDR1 and CDR2 are GTSNPN and SVGIG (reference sequence). CDR3 amino acids: CAWSKGPGAFF. The CDR3 coding sequence is TGTGCCTGGAGTAAGGGGCCGGGAGCTTTCTTT.

This clone was seen just once. The gene calls are TRBV5-1 and TRBJ1-3; 9 nucleotides align to TRBD1. Germline V gene data show CDR1 as SGHRS and CDR2 as YFSETQ. The CDR3 is made up of 15 amino acids. The V and J ends lost 3 bases and 4 bases, in that order; junction bases with no gene match: 5. Here the CDR3 reads CASSWDRAPGNTIYF. DNA of the CDR3: TGCGCCAGCAGCTGGGACAGGGCACCCGGAAACACCATATATTTT.

The rearrangement uses TRBV12-5 and TRBJ2-2; 8 nucleotides align to TRBD1. J was trimmed by 6 bases and V by 5 bases; bases with no gene match: 17. Germline V lookup: CDR1 LGHNT, CDR2 FRNRAP. The CDR3 is 18 amino acids. CDR3 bases: TGTGCTAGTGGTCAATTAGCAAAGGACAGGGAGTATCCCGGGGAGCTGTTTTTT. Amino acids: CASGQLAKDREYPGELFF. Filled out from reference TRBV12-5 and TRBJ2-2, the complete variable domain reads DARVTQTPRHKVTEMGQEVTMRCQPILGHNTVFWYRQTMMQGLELLAYFRNRAPLDDSGMPKDRFSAEMPDATLATLKIQPSEPRDSAVYFCASGQLAKDREYPGELFFGEGSRLTVL.

The chain carries TRBV6-6 and TRBJ2-1, with TRBD1 identical over 7 bases. Germline V gene lookup returns CDR1 MNHNY and CDR2 SVGAGI (reference sequence). V trimming: 0 bases; J trimming: 7 bases; junction bases outside the gene matches: 6. The CDR3 is 15 residues long. The chain's CDR3 is CASSYSRGRSNEQFF. Written as DNA, the CDR3 is TGTGCCAGCAGTTACTCGAGGGGGCGGTCGAATGAGCAGTTCTTC.

This chain joins TRBV11-2 and TRBJ2-5; 13 bases are a match to TRBD2. This CDR3 has 18 amino acids. Looked up from germline, CDR1 is SGHAT and CDR2 is FQNNGV. V was pared by 0 bases and J by 2 bases, with 6 bases of the junction left unmatched. CDR3 protein: CASSLEIPGLAGQETQYF. As DNA, the CDR3 is TGTGCCAGCAGCTTAGAAATACCGGGACTAGCGGGGCAAGAGACCCAGTACTTC.